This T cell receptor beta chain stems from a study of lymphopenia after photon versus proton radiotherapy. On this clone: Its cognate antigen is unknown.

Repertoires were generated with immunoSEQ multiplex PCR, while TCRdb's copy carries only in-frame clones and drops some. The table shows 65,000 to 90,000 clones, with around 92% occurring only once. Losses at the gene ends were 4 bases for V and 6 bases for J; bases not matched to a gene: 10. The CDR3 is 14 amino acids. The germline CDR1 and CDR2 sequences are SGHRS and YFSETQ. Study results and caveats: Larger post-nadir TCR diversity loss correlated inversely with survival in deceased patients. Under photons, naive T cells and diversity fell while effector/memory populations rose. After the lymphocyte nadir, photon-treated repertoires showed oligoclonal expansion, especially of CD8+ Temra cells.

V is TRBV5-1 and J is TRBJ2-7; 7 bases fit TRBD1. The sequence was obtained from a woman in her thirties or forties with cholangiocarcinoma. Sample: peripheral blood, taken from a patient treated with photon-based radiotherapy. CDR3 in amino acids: CASSPPGQISEQYF. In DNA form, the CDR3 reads TGCGCCAGCAGCCCACCGGGACAGATCAGCGAGCAGTACTTC.